This T cell receptor beta chain was sequenced in a study of cytomegalovirus exposure and HLA in healthy donors. Findings and caveats of the study: Both high specificity and high sensitivity reportedly marked the classifier's diagnosis of cytomegalovirus status.

The CDR3 loop spans 14 amino acids. V gave up 1 base and J gave up 0 bases, with 7 bases separating them. The V gene's germline CDR1 is SGHNT and CDR2 YYREEE (reference sequence). 60 Vbeta and 13 Jbeta primers were used in PCR. Assay: immunoSEQ multiplex PCR; the TCRdb copy retains only in-frame clones and omits some. The sample records around 190,000 clones, 80% being singletons. For this clone: What it recognizes is unknown.

Source material: PBMCs. The genes are TRBV5-4 and TRBJ1-1, with TRBD1 as a possible D gene (5 bases). The source is a woman between 40 and 55 years old in good health and CMV-seronegative. This CDR3 reads CASSLRGMNTEAFF. The CDR3 coding sequence is TGTGCCAGCAGCTTGAGGGGCATGAACACTGAAGCTTTCTTT. Using reference TRBV5-4 and TRBJ1-1 for the parts outside the CDR3, the full variable domain is ETGVTQSPTHLIKTRGQQVTLRCSSQSGHNTVSWYQQALGQGPQFIFQYYREEENGRGNFPPRFSGLQFPNYSSELNVNALELDDSALYLCASSLRGMNTEAFFGQGTRLTVV.